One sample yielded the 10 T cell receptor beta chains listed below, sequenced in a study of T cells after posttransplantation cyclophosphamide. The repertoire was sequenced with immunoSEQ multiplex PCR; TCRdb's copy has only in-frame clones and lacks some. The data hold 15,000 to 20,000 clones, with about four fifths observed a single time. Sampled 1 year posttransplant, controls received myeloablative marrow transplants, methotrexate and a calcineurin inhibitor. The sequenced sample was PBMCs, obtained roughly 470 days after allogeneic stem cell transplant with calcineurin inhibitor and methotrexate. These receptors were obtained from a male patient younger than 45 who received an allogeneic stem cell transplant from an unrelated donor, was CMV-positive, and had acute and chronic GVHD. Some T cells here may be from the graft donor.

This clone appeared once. CDR3 protein: CASNPGLDYFGELFF. CDR3 DNA sequence: TGCGCCAGCAACCCGGGACTAGATTACTTCGGGGAGCTGTTTTTT. The V call is TRBV4-1, the J call TRBJ2-2, with 8 bases matching TRBD2. This CDR3 comprises 15 residues. The germline gives CDR1 MGHRA, CDR2 YSYEKL. With V trimmed by 7 bases and J by 7 bases, 11 bases remained unmatched.

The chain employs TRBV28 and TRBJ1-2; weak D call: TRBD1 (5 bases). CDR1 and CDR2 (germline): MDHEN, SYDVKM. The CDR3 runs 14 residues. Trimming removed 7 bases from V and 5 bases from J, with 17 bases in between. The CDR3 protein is CASIPGAGPYGYTF. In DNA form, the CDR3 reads TGTGCCAGCATACCTGGGGCAGGGCCTTATGGCTACACCTTC.

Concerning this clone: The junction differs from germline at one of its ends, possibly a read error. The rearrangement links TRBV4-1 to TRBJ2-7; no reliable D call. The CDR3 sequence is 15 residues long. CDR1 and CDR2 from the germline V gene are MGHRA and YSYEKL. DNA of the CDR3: TGCGCCAGCAGGCAAGCGATACAGAGCTCCTACGAGCAGTACTTC. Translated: CASRQAIQSSYEQYF.

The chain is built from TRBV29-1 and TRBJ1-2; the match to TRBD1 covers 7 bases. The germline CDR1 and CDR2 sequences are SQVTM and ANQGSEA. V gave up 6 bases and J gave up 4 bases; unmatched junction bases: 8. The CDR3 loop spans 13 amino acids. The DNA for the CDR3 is TGCAGCGTCCCCGGGACAGACCTCTATGGCTACACCTTC. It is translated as CSVPGTDLYGYTF.

DNA for the CDR3: TGTGCCAGCAGCTTCGCGGGGGGGAGGTACGAGCAGTACTTC. Protein: CASSFAGGRYEQYF. This chain uses TRBV7-2 with TRBJ2-5, with 9 nucleotides matching TRBD2. The J call is doubtful: the DNA matches TRBJ2-7 better. The CDR3 totals 14 residues. In germline, CDR1 is SGHTA, CDR2 FQGNSA.

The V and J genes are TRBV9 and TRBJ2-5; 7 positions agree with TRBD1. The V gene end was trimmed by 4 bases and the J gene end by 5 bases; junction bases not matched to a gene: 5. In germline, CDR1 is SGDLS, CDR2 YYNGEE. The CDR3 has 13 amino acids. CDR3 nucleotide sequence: TGTGCCAGCAGCCCCCGAGGGGGCGAGACCCAGTACTTC. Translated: CASSPRGGETQYF.

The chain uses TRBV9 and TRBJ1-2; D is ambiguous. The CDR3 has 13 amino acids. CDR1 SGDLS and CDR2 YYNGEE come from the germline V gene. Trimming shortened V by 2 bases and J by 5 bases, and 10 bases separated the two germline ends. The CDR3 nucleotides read TGTGCCAGCAGCGTTACCTCGGGGTATGGCTACACCTTC. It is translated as CASSVTSGYGYTF.

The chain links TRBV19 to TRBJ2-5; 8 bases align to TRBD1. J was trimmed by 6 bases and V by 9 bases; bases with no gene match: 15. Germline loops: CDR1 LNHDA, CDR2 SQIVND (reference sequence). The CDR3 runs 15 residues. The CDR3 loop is CASTLSHRGMKTQYF. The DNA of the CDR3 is TGTGCCAGCACTTTATCTCACAGGGGGATGAAGACCCAGTACTTC.

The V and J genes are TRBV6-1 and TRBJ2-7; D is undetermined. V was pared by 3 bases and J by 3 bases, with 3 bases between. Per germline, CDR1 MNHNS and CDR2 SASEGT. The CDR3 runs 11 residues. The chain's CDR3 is CASSDLYEQYF. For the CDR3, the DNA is TGTGCCAGCAGTGACCTCTACGAGCAGTACTTC.

CDR3 nucleotide sequence: TGTGCCAGCAGCTCCCGGACTAGCGGGAGGGCCTACAATGAGCAGTTCTTC. Amino acid sequence: CASSSRTSGRAYNEQFF. This chain links TRBV13 with TRBJ2-1, with TRBD2 matching over 15 bases. V lost 4 bases to trimming and J lost 2 bases; unmatched junction nucleotides: 3. The CDR3 length is 17 residues. Germline lookup yields CDR1 PRHDT and CDR2 FYEKMQ (reference sequence).